At least ten counts were recorded for the clone carrying this T cell receptor beta chain. What it recognizes is unknown. RNA was extracted and reverse transcribed into cDNA as the sequencing template. Only in-frame clones appear in the TCRdb table, and some are missing; sequencing was by immunoSEQ multiplex PCR. The repertoire has 150,000 to 200,000 clones, 51% of them found once; the top ten carry 9.5% to 13%. This specimen comes from a study of CD8+ T cells in alopecia areata. Study-level background: Each of the treated patients was given oral tofacitinib, 5 to 10 mg twice daily, for moderate-to-severe alopecia areata. Study-wide points: Patients shared TCRs less clearly than mice did, possibly for HLA-related reasons.

Treatment specified: oral pan-JAK inhibitor, 5-10 mg twice daily. V dropped 0 bases and J dropped 1; count of bases not matched to a gene: 1. The germline gives CDR1 MGHRA, CDR2 YSYEKL. The CDR3 totals 15 residues. The sequence derives from a human donor with alopecia areata. The gene calls are TRBV4-1 and TRBJ1-1; 8 bases match TRBD1. This specimen was CD8+ T cells sorted from blood, taken at roughly week 53, from a patient treated with tofacitinib. This CDR3 is CASSQETGANTEAFF. The DNA of the CDR3 is TGCGCCAGCAGCCAAGAGACAGGGGCGAACACTGAAGCTTTCTTT.